What follows are 15 T cell receptor beta chains derived from one specimen sequenced in a study of radiotherapy plus CTLA-4 blockade in lung cancer. Generated by immunoSEQ multiplex PCR, the TCRdb table keeps only in-frame clones and is missing some. This table has some 87,000 clones, about 80% appearing once. The specimen was peripheral blood, collected from a patient treated with radiotherapy plus ipilimumab. These TCRs come from a human donor with non-small cell lung cancer that progressed on radiotherapy plus ipilimumab.

This clone was found a few times. The rearrangement links TRBV4-3 to TRBJ1-4; weak D call: TRBD1 (6 bases). CDR1 and CDR2 from the germline V gene are LGHNA and YSLEER. This CDR3 contains 13 residues. The V end lost 0 bases, the J end lost 10 bases, and 9 bases lay between the germline ends. CDR3 sequence reads: CASSQDTGRKLFF. For the CDR3, the DNA is TGCGCCAGCAGCCAAGATACAGGGAGAAAACTGTTTTTT.

CDR3 DNA: TGCGCCAGCAGCTCCCAGCCGGGACCCACAGATACGCAGTATTTT. Protein: CASSSQPGPTDTQYF. The chain couples TRBV5-1 to TRBJ2-3; the D call may be TRBD1 or TRBD2 (5 bases each). From germline, CDR1 is SGHRS and CDR2 YFSETQ. The CDR3 totals 15 residues. Trimming removed 3 bases at V and 2 bases at J, with 13 bases between.

The chain couples TRBV7-2 to TRBJ1-2, with unresolved D. V was cut by 1 base and J by 5 bases, with 8 bases left in between. Germline-derived CDR1 and CDR2 are SGHTA and FQGNSA. CDR3 length: 13 residues. The CDR3 region has the DNA TGTGCCAGCAGCTTAGAACAGTCTTATGGCTACACCTTC. This sequence encodes CASSLEQSYGYTF.

This chain joins TRBV5-6 and TRBJ1-6, with D possibly TRBD1 on 5 matching bases. This CDR3 contains 16 residues. CDR1 is SGHDT and CDR2 is YYEEEE in the germline V gene. V lost 3 bases and J lost 4, with 14 bases in between. The CDR3 DNA reads TGTGCCAGCAGCTCGGGCCTCGGACAATATAATTCACCCCTCCACTTT. Translation: CASSSGLGQYNSPLHF.

The V gene is TRBV29-1, the J gene TRBJ1-2; a possible D gene is TRBD1 (5 bases). The CDR3 contains 11 residues. CDR1 is SQVTM, CDR2 ANQGSEA, per germline. The V gene lost 7 bases and the J gene lost 2 bases, with 8 bases spanning the gap. CDR3 nucleotide sequence: TGCAGCGGCAGGGAGAACTATGGCTACACCTTC. It is translated as CSGRENYGYTF.

The genes are TRBV19 and TRBJ2-7; TRBD1 matches at 10 bases. V lost 5 bases to trimming and J lost 2 bases; unmatched junction nucleotides: 6. CDR3 length: 15 amino acids. CDR1 is LNHDA and CDR2 is SQIVND in the germline V gene (reference sequence). In DNA, the CDR3 is TGTGCCAGTAGTCGAACCGGGACAGGGGCCTACGAGCAGTACTTC. Amino acid sequence: CASSRTGTGAYEQYF. The full variable domain, rest sourced from reference TRBV19 and TRBJ2-7, is DGGITQSPKYLFRKEGQNVTLSCEQNLNHDAMYWYRQDPGQGLRLIYYSQIVNDFQKGDIAEGYSVSREKKESFPLTVTSAQKNPTAFYLCASSRTGTGAYEQYFGPGTRLTVT.

This chain connects TRBV4-3 to TRBJ1-5; D is undetermined. Germline-derived CDR1 and CDR2 are LGHNA and YSLEER. This CDR3 region has 15 residues. V shed 2 bases and J shed 4 bases, with 12 bases lying between them. CDR3 in DNA: TGCGCCAGCAGCCAAAAGCCAGGATTAAATCAGCCCCAGCATTTT. Protein sequence: CASSQKPGLNQPQHF.

The CDR3 here is CASSGPFWAEAFF. DNA of the CDR3: TGTGCCAGCAGTGGCCCATTTTGGGCTGAAGCTTTCTTT. The V call is TRBV6-1, the J call TRBJ1-1; no clear D. The length of the CDR3 is 13 residues. Trimming shortened V by 4 bases and J by 6 bases, and 12 bases separated the two germline ends. The germline V gene encodes CDR1 MNHNS and CDR2 SASEGT.

The chain is built from TRBV15 and TRBJ2-7; no clear D. Trimming stripped 0 bases from V and 3 bases from J, with 9 bases between. The CDR3 consists of 14 residues. Looked up from germline, CDR1 is LNHNV and CDR2 is YYDKDF (reference sequence). In DNA form, the CDR3 reads TGTGCCACCAGCAGAGATAATTGGAGCTACGAGCAGTACTTC. This gives the protein CATSRDNWSYEQYF.

CDR3 region: CASSLGTGRNTIYF. The CDR3 DNA reads as TGTGCCAGCAGCTTAGGGACAGGGCGAAACACCATATATTTT. The genes are TRBV7-2 and TRBJ1-3, with 8 bases aligning to TRBD1. Germline assignment: CDR1 SGHTA and CDR2 FQGNSA. The CDR3 length is 14 residues. V lost 1 base to trimming and J lost 5 bases; unmatched junction nucleotides: 1.

This chain uses TRBV5-6 with TRBJ1-3, with 7 nucleotides matching TRBD1. Germline CDR1 SGHDT, CDR2 YYEEEE. Germline trimming cut 0 bases from V and 0 bases from J; bases unmatched to any gene: 9. The CDR3 covers 18 residues. The CDR3 sequence: CASSLVIAGGPSGNTIYF. CDR3 nucleotides: TGTGCCAGCAGCTTGGTAATTGCAGGGGGTCCCTCTGGAAACACCATATATTTT.

The chain couples TRBV11-3 to TRBJ1-2, with 8 bases lining up with TRBD1. The V segment lost 2 bases and the J segment 6 bases; nucleotides outside the gene matches: 8. Germline V gene sequence: CDR1 SGHNT, CDR2 YENEEA. CDR3 size: 15 residues. The CDR3 bases are TGTGCCAGCAGCTTACCCGGACAGGGCGTGGATGGCTACACCTTC. Translation gives CASSLPGQGVDGYTF.

The V gene is TRBV7-9, the J gene TRBJ2-5; D remains unclear. V lost 5 bases and J lost 5, with 12 bases in between. CDR3 length equals 13 residues. Germline-derived CDR1 and CDR2 are SEHNR and FQNEAQ (reference sequence). The CDR3 DNA follows: TGTGCCAGCAGCAAGGGCCCACGGGAGACCCAGTACTTC. Its protein is CASSKGPRETQYF.

This chain uses TRBV27 with TRBJ1-1; 7 positions agree with TRBD1. V lost 4 bases, J lost 3 bases, and 14 bases stayed unmatched. The CDR3 covers 17 residues. Germline V gene lookup returns CDR1 MNHEY and CDR2 SMNVEV (reference sequence). DNA of the CDR3: TGTGCCAGCAGTTCGGGGCGGGGACAGCCAGGGGACACTGAAGCTTTCTTT. Protein: CASSSGRGQPGDTEAFF.

V usage is TRBV5-1 and J usage is TRBJ2-1; D may match TRBD1 or TRBD2 (5 bases each). CDR1 SGHRS and CDR2 YFSETQ come from the germline V gene. Between the trimmed V and J ends, which lost 0 bases and 4 bases, there was a span of 14 bases. The CDR3 is 16 amino acids. Here the CDR3 DNA reads TGCGCCAGCAGCTTGGCCGGGACGGAACCTTACAATGAGCAGTTCTTC. Encoded protein: CASSLAGTEPYNEQFF.